This T cell receptor beta chain was observed in a study of cytomegalovirus exposure and HLA in healthy donors. The method was immunoSEQ multiplex PCR; TCRdb's version includes in-frame clones alone and lacks a portion of them. The sample contains 150,000 to 200,000 clones, about 84% of which appear only once. The germline V and J ends were trimmed by 0 bases and 0 bases, with 7 bases remaining between them. CDR1 and CDR2 (germline): SGHNT, YYREEE (reference sequence). This CDR3 comprises 15 residues. This TCR derives from a young woman in good health and CMV-seronegative. This chain joins TRBV5-4 and TRBJ1-5, with D possibly being TRBD1 (5 bases). Specimen: PBMCs. CDR3 sequence: CASSLGGGSNQPQHF. The CDR3 bases are TGTGCCAGCAGCTTGGGGGGGGGTAGCAATCAGCCCCAGCATTTT.